One and the same sample provided the 30 T cell receptor beta chains below, sequenced in a study of early T cells in non-severe SARS-CoV-2 infection. TCRdb reanalysed the 5' RACE reads using MiXCR and keeps one entry per CDR3 protein. This table holds approximately 68,000 distinct CDR3 sequences, about 9.5% found once. This sample comprised whole blood, obtained at baseline. These TCRs come from an adult who was a healthcare worker with PCR-confirmed SARS-CoV-2 infection or an uninfected control (not recorded which).

In its sample, this clonotype was seen a few times. The rearrangement joins TRBV20-1 to TRBJ1-2; 7 bases map to TRBD1. Losses at the gene ends were 1 base for V and 4 bases for J; bases not matched to a gene: 6. CDR1 and CDR2 (germline): DFQATT, SNEGSKA (reference sequence). This CDR3 is 14 amino acids long. Written as DNA, the CDR3 is TGCAGTGCTAGAGTCCCCGGGACAGTCTATGGCTACACCTTC. Protein sequence: CSARVPGTVYGYTF.

This clonotype was seen repeatedly, ten times or more. V and J are TRBV11-2 and TRBJ2-7, with 9 bases lining up with TRBD2. CDR1 SGHAT and CDR2 FQNNGV come from the germline V gene. V dropped 1 base and J dropped 3; count of bases not matched to a gene: 10. The CDR3 has 17 amino acids. CDR3 in amino acids: CASSLGGSGGPLYEQYF. The CDR3 coding sequence is TGTGCCAGCAGCTTAGGAGGTAGCGGGGGCCCCCTCTACGAGCAGTACTTC.

The genes are TRBV20-1 and TRBJ2-4; D uncertain. CDR1 DFQATT and CDR2 SNEGSKA come from the germline V gene (reference sequence). The length of the CDR3 is 17 residues. The germline V and J ends were trimmed by 1 base and 0 bases, with 16 bases remaining between them. CDR3 amino acids: CSARALGTSLAKNIQYF. CDR3 nucleotides: TGCAGTGCTAGAGCCCTAGGAACGTCACTAGCCAAAAACATTCAGTACTTC.

This clonotype was seen repeatedly, ten times or more. This chain links TRBV19 with TRBJ2-1; D is possibly TRBD2 (6 bases). Per germline, CDR1 LNHDA and CDR2 SQIVND (reference sequence). CDR3 length equals 14 residues. Between the trimmed V and J ends, which lost 6 bases and 0 bases, there was a span of 9 bases. The chain's CDR3 is CASRAGSSYNEQFF. DNA for the CDR3: TGTGCCAGTAGGGCGGGGAGCTCCTACAATGAGCAGTTCTTC.

V usage is TRBV29-1 and J usage is TRBJ2-2; D is ambiguous. The CDR3 has 13 amino acids. Germline assignment: CDR1 SQVTM and CDR2 ANQGSEA. Trimming removed 4 bases at V and 6 bases at J, with 12 bases between. CDR3 nucleotide sequence: TGCAGCGTTGGAACAGTATTACCCGGGGAGCTGTTTTTT. This encodes CSVGTVLPGELFF.

This clonotype was recorded a few times. The chain combines TRBV2 with TRBJ1-5; 7 nucleotides agree with TRBD1. CDR3 size: 17 residues. V was clipped by 2 bases and J by 6 bases; unmatched bases: 13. The V gene's germline CDR1 is SNHLY and CDR2 FYNNEI. The CDR3 is CASSELRSGQTGQPQHF. The CDR3 nucleotides are TGTGCCAGCAGTGAACTACGTTCGGGACAGACGGGTCAGCCCCAGCATTTT.

The rearrangement links TRBV6-5 to TRBJ1-6; perhaps TRBD1 as D (6 bases). Trimming removed 5 bases from V and 4 bases from J, with 21 bases in between. The V gene's germline CDR1 is MNHEY and CDR2 SVGAGI. The CDR3 spans 18 residues. The CDR3 reads CASSLSQGPPAYNSPLHF. The CDR3 DNA sequence: TGTGCCAGCAGTCTATCACAGGGACCCCCAGCATATAATTCACCCCTCCACTTT.

The chain employs TRBV29-1 and TRBJ1-4; TRBD1 might be the D (5 bases). Germline CDR1 and CDR2: SQVTM and ANQGSEA. Trimming stripped 7 bases from V and 7 bases from J, with 13 bases between. CDR3 length equals 12 residues. For the CDR3, the DNA is TGCAGCGGGGGCCAGAGTATTGAAAAACTGTTTTTT. Its translation: CSGGQSIEKLFF.

The V gene is TRBV30, the J gene TRBJ1-5; D is perhaps TRBD1 (6 bases). The CDR3 is made up of 17 amino acids. Germline CDR1 and CDR2: GTSNPN and SVGIG (reference sequence). Trimming took 2 bases from V and 0 from J, leaving 17 bases between them. CDR3 amino acids: CAWSPRTDHYSNQPQHF. Here the CDR3 DNA reads TGTGCCTGGAGTCCTAGGACAGATCACTATAGCAATCAGCCCCAGCATTTT.

The V gene is TRBV20-1, the J gene TRBJ2-5; D is unresolved. The CDR3 extends over 15 amino acids. CDR1 is DFQATT, CDR2 SNEGSKA, per germline (reference sequence). The V end lost 3 bases, the J end lost 4 bases, and 18 bases lay between the germline ends. CDR3 sequence: CSASSPELVGETQYF. Written as DNA, the CDR3 is TGCAGTGCTAGTAGCCCAGAGTTGGTAGGAGAGACCCAGTACTTC.

Written as DNA, the CDR3 is TGCGCCAGCAGTTCGGGGACTAGCGGGAACATGCAGTACTTC. Its protein is CASSSGTSGNMQYF. This chain connects TRBV5-1 to TRBJ2-7, with 13 nucleotides matching TRBD2. Germline lookup yields CDR1 SGHRS and CDR2 YFSETQ. This CDR3 has 14 residues. After removal of 5 bases from V and 9 bases from J, the junction contained 8 bases not matched to a gene.

To note about this clonotype: This may stem from a read error, because a much larger clone lies one nucleotide away. The chain recombines TRBV2 with TRBJ1-1; the D gene is possibly TRBD1 (5 bases). Trimming took off 4 bases at V and 6 bases at J, with 15 bases between the two ends. Looked up from germline, CDR1 is SNHLY and CDR2 is FYNNEI. The CDR3 runs 14 residues. As DNA, the CDR3 is TGTGCCAGCAGTGGGGGAGGGGCGCGGTCTGAAGCTTTCTTT. It yields the protein CASSGGGARSEAFF.

This clonotype was observed many times. The chain recombines TRBV11-3 with TRBJ1-1; TRBD1 matches 8 bases. V lost 5 bases to trimming and J lost 5 bases; unmatched junction nucleotides: 10. CDR1 SGHNT and CDR2 YENEEA come from the germline V gene. This CDR3 has 15 amino acids. The CDR3 sequence is CASSARDRSGTEAFF. As DNA, the CDR3 is TGTGCCAGCAGCGCCCGGGACAGGTCGGGGACTGAAGCTTTCTTT.

In its sample, this clonotype was seen a few times. The V call is TRBV9, the J call TRBJ2-2; 8 nucleotides align to TRBD1. Germline-derived CDR1 and CDR2 are SGDLS and YYNGEE. There are 16 residues in the CDR3. With 0 bases clipped from V and 5 bases from J, the junction kept 6 bases outside the gene matches. The CDR3 region is CASSVGGQGRTGELFF. The CDR3 DNA is TGTGCCAGCAGCGTAGGTGGACAGGGTCGGACCGGGGAGCTGTTTTTT.

V usage is TRBV7-2 and J usage is TRBJ2-3; 10 bases agree with TRBD2. V was pared by 4 bases and J by 5 bases, with 6 bases of the junction left unmatched. CDR1 and CDR2 (germline): SGHTA, FQGNSA. This CDR3 comprises 15 residues. In DNA form, the CDR3 reads TGTGCCAGCAGCTGGGCGGGACTAGCGAAAGATACGCAGTATTTT. Translated, it gives CASSWAGLAKDTQYF. Supplemented by reference TRBV7-2 and TRBJ2-3, the full variable domain reads GAGVSQSPSNKVTEKGKDVELRCDPISGHTALYWYRQSLGQGLEFLIYFQGNSAPDKSGLPSDRFSAERTGGSVSTLTIQRTQQEDSAVYLCASSWAGLAKDTQYFGPGTRLTVL.

This clonotype came up many times. The chain carries TRBV7-6 and TRBJ2-1; D unresolved. This CDR3 comprises 14 residues. Looked up from germline, CDR1 is SGHVS and CDR2 is FNYEAQ. V was trimmed by 1 base and J by 3 bases, leaving 7 bases between them. DNA for the CDR3: TGTGCCAGCAGCTTAGGCCACAGCTACAATGAGCAGTTCTTC. This encodes CASSLGHSYNEQFF.

The CDR3 spells CASSLAETQYF. The CDR3 bases are TGTGCCAGCAGTTTGGCGGAGACCCAGTACTTC. The chain carries TRBV2 and TRBJ2-5; D gene ambiguous. CDR1 is SNHLY, CDR2 FYNNEI, per germline. The ends were cut back, 5 bases at V and 5 bases at J, with 6 bases in the middle. The CDR3 runs 11 residues.

This rearrangement joins TRBV5-1 to TRBJ2-7, with 12 bases aligning to TRBD2. The CDR3 is 16 amino acids. Germline V gene data show CDR1 as SGHRS and CDR2 as YFSETQ. The trim removed 3 bases at V and 3 bases at J, leaving 7 bases unmatched. This CDR3 is CASSSTLAGGSYEQYF. The CDR3 DNA follows: TGCGCCAGCAGCTCGACTCTAGCGGGGGGGAGCTACGAGCAGTACTTC.

This clonotype has ten or more counts. This chain connects TRBV12-5 to TRBJ1-1, with TRBD1 matching 8 bases. The CDR3 has 12 residues. The V segment lost 7 bases and the J segment 4 bases; nucleotides outside the gene matches: 2. CDR1 is LGHNT and CDR2 is FRNRAP in the germline V gene. CDR3 in DNA: TGTGCTAGTGTACAGGGGGGCACTGAAGCTTTCTTT. As protein: CASVQGGTEAFF.

The chain uses TRBV9 and TRBJ2-7; the match to TRBD2 covers 8 bases. V shed 4 bases and J 4 bases; nucleotides not matched to a gene: 13. CDR1 SGDLS and CDR2 YYNGEE come from the germline V gene. CDR3 length equals 16 residues. For the CDR3, the DNA is TGTGCCAGCAGCCTCGGACCAGAGCGGGGGACTTACGAGCAGTACTTC. Its translation: CASSLGPERGTYEQYF.

This clonotype was seen only a few times. The rearrangement uses TRBV30 and TRBJ1-5; D remains ambiguous. V was pared by 2 bases and J by 5 bases, with 10 bases between. This CDR3 has 13 residues. Germline CDR1 is GTSNPN and CDR2 is SVGIG (reference sequence). CDR3: CAWSSNMDQPQHF. The DNA of the CDR3 is TGTGCCTGGAGTTCTAACATGGATCAGCCCCAGCATTTT.

The chain employs TRBV5-4 and TRBJ2-3, with 9 positions matching TRBD2. The CDR3 runs to 15 residues. The V gene end was trimmed by 7 bases and the J gene end by 6 bases; junction bases not matched to a gene: 12. The V gene's germline CDR1 is SGHNT and CDR2 YYREEE (reference sequence). CDR3 DNA: TGTGCCAGCCGGAGTAGCGGGGGCCTTCGGGATACGCAGTATTTT. Its protein is CASRSSGGLRDTQYF.

This clonotype was recorded many times. The chain carries TRBV10-3 and TRBJ2-7; 8 bases are a match to TRBD2. After removal of 7 bases from V and 1 base from J, the junction contained 12 bases not matched to a gene. CDR1 is ENHRY and CDR2 is SYGVKD in the germline V gene. This CDR3 is built from 16 residues. The CDR3 DNA sequence: TGTGCCATCACCCCCATAGCGGGGAAGGGATCCTACGAGCAGTACTTC. Encoded protein: CAITPIAGKGSYEQYF.

CDR3 region: CASSPHAQVFQYF. The CDR3 nucleotides read TGTGCCAGCAGTCCGCACGCCCAGGTTTTCCAGTACTTC. The V gene is TRBV12-3 or TRBV12-4, the J gene TRBJ2-7; D unclear. The length of the CDR3 is 13 residues. V lost 5 bases to trimming and J lost 10 bases, with 18 bases between them.

J is TRBJ1-2 and V is TRBV7-9; D remains ambiguous. The V gene's germline CDR1 is SEHNR and CDR2 FQNEAQ (reference sequence). This CDR3 is 13 amino acids long. Deletions cut 3 bases from V and 4 bases from J, with 9 bases between. The CDR3 region is CASSLGSIYGYTF. The CDR3 bases are TGTGCCAGCAGCTTGGGCAGCATCTATGGCTACACCTTC.

This clonotype was detected many times. The chain couples TRBV4-1 to TRBJ2-3; 11 bases line up with TRBD2. The CDR3 is 19 amino acids. Losses at the gene ends were 6 bases for V and 7 bases for J; bases not matched to a gene: 21. The germline V gene has CDR1 MGHRA and CDR2 YSYEKL. CDR3 DNA: TGCGCCAGCAGTCCCACTCCATCCGGGACTAGCGGACGAGCGCATACGCAGTATTTT. Its translation is CASSPTPSGTSGRAHTQYF.

This clonotype was picked up many times. The gene calls are TRBV6-6 and TRBJ1-1; 10 nucleotides agree with TRBD1. The CDR3 extends over 14 amino acids. Germline loops: CDR1 MNHNY, CDR2 SVGAGI (reference sequence). After removal of 6 bases from V and 4 bases from J, the junction contained 5 bases not matched to a gene. The CDR3 region has the DNA TGTGCCAGCAGGACAGGGGGCATCAGCACTGAAGCTTTCTTT. It encodes CASRTGGISTEAFF.

V usage is TRBV10-3 and J usage is TRBJ1-3; D may be TRBD1 (5 bases). The CDR3 runs 12 residues. V was trimmed by 10 bases and J by 4 bases, leaving 11 bases between them. Germline assignment: CDR1 ENHRY and CDR2 SYGVKD. The CDR3 sequence: CATSKGGNTIYF. The DNA for the CDR3 is TGTGCCACCTCGAAGGGGGGAAACACCATATATTTT.

This clonotype was observed many times. The rearrangement uses TRBV12-3 or TRBV12-4 and TRBJ2-1; 7 nucleotides line up with TRBD2. The trim removed 3 bases at V and 4 bases at J, leaving 3 bases unmatched. This CDR3 spans 14 amino acids. In DNA, the CDR3 is TGTGCCAGCAGTTTTGCGCGGGGGTACAATGAGCAGTTCTTC. This encodes CASSFARGYNEQFF.

The sample holds many counts of this clonotype. The chain combines TRBV21-1 with TRBJ2-7; the D segment call TRBD1 is taken from the table without a DNA check. TRBV21-1 is designated a pseudogene. This CDR3 spans 17 amino acids. The chain's CDR3 is CASSKASPGTNSYEQYF. CDR3 nucleotides: TGTGCCAGCAGCAAAGCTTCCCCCGGTACCAACTCCTACGAGCAGTACTTC.